Given below is one T cell receptor beta chain in context. This entry comes from a study of blood T cell repertoires in COVID-19. Overall study context: Researchers got acute and convalescent COVID-19 samples from the United States, Italy and Spain. Sources were T cells, B-cell-depleted T cells, or PBMCs; the material itself was cDNA or gDNA.

Per the authors' pipeline: Estimated nucleated cell counts came from reference gene primer amplification. Data came from immunoSEQ multiplex PCR; TCRdb stores just in-frame clones and leaves some out. V, J and clone size derive from that table, while D and trimming were established from the DNA sequence. There are about 66,000 clones in the sample; about 87% occur only once, and about 6.4% lies in the top ten. In germline, CDR1 is SGHAT, CDR2 FQNNGV. The CDR3 contains 15 residues. The V gene lost 0 bases and the J gene lost 7 bases, with 15 bases spanning the gap. This receptor was identified in a woman in her 70s with acute or convalescent COVID-19. Material: peripheral blood. The rearrangement joins TRBV11-2 to TRBJ2-5; a possible D gene is TRBD2 (5 bases). CDR3 sequence: CASSLDLFGSVTQYF. For the CDR3, the DNA is TGTGCCAGCAGCTTAGATCTTTTTGGGAGTGTGACCCAGTACTTC.